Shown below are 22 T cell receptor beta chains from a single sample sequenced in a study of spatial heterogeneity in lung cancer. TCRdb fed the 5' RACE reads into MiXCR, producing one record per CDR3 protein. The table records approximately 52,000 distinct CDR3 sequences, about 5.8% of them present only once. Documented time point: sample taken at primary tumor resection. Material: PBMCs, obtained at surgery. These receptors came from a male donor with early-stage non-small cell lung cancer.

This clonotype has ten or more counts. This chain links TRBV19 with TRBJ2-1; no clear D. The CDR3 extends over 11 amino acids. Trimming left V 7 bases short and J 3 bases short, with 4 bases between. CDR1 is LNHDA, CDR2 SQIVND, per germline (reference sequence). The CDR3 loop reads CASKDYNEQFF. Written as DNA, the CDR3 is TGTGCCAGTAAAGACTACAATGAGCAGTTCTTC.

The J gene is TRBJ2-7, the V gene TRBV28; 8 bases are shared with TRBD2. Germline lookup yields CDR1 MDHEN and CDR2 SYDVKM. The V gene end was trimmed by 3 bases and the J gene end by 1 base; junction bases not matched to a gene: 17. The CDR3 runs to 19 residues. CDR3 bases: TGTGCCAGCAGTTTTCGTCCTCAAAGCGGGAGAGGGAGGTCCTACGAGCAGTACTTC. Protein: CASSFRPQSGRGRSYEQYF.

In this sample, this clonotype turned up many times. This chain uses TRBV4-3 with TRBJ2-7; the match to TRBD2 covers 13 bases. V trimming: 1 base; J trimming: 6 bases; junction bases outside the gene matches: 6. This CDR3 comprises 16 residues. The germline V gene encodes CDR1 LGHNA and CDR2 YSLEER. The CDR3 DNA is TGCGCCAGCAGCCAAGGACTAGCGGGAGGTTTTGTCGAGCAGTACTTC. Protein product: CASSQGLAGGFVEQYF.

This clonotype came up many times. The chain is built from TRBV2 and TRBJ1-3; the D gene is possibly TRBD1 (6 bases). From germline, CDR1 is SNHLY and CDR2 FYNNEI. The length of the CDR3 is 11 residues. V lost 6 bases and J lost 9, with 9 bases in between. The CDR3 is CASRGHLTIYF. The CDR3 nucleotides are TGTGCCAGCAGGGGACATCTCACCATATATTTT. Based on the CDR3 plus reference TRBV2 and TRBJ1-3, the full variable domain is EPEVTQTPSHQVTQMGQEVILRCVPISNHLYFYWYRQILGQKVEFLVSFYNNEISEKSEIFDDQFSVERPDGSNFTLKIRSTKLEDSAMYFCASRGHLTIYFGEGSWLTVV.

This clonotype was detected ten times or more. The CDR3 nucleotides are TGTGCCAGCAGCCTGGGACTTCGCTACGAGCAGTACTTC. Its protein product is CASSLGLRYEQYF. The chain links TRBV7-2 to TRBJ2-7, with D maybe TRBD2 (6 bases). The V gene lost 5 bases and the J gene lost 3 bases, with 11 bases spanning the gap. The CDR3 is 13 amino acids. From germline, CDR1 is SGHTA and CDR2 FQGNSA.

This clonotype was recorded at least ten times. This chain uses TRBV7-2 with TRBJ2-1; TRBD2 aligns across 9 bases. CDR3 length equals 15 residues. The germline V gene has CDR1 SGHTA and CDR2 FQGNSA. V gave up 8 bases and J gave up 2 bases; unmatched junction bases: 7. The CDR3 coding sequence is TGTGCCAGCCAACTAGCGGGTGGACCCTACAATGAGCAGTTCTTC. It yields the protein CASQLAGGPYNEQFF.

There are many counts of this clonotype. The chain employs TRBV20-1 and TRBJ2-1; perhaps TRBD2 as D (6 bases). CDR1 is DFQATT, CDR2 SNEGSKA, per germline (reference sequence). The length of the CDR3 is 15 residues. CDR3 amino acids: CSGTPGLGLGHEQFF. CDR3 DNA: TGCAGCGGGACCCCCGGGCTGGGACTCGGGCATGAGCAGTTCTTC.

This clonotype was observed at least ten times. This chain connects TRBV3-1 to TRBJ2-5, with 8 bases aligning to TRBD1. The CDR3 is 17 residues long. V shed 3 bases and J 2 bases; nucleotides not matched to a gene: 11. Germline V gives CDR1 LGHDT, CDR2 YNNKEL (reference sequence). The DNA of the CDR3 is TGTGCCAGCAGCCAGAGGACCGGGACAGGATTGCAAGAGACCCAGTACTTC. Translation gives CASSQRTGTGLQETQYF.

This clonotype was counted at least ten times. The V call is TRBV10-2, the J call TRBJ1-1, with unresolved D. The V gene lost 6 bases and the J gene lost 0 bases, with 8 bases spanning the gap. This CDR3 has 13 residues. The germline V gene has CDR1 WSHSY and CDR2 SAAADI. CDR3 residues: CASRGMVNTEAFF. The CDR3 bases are TGCGCCAGCAGAGGGATGGTGAACACTGAAGCTTTCTTT.

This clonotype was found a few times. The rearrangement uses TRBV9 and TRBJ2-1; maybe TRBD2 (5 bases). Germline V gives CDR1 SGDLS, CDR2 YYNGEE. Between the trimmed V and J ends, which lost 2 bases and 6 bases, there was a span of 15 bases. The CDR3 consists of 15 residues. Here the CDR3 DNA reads TGTGCCAGCAGCGTGCAGGACTCGATAGGCAATGAGCAGTTCTTC. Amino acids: CASSVQDSIGNEQFF.

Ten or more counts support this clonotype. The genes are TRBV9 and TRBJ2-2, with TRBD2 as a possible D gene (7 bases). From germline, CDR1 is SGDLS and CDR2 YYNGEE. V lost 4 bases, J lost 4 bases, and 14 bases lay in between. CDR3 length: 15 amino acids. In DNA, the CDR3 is TGTGCCAGCAGCAAAGGGGGAGGGATCACCGGGGAGCTGTTTTTT. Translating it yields CASSKGGGITGELFF.

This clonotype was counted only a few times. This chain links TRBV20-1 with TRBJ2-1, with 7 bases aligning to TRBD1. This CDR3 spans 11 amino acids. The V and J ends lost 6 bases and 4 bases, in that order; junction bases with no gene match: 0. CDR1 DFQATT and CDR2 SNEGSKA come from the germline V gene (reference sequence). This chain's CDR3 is CSAGQYNEQFF. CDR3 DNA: TGCAGTGCGGGACAGTACAATGAGCAGTTCTTC.

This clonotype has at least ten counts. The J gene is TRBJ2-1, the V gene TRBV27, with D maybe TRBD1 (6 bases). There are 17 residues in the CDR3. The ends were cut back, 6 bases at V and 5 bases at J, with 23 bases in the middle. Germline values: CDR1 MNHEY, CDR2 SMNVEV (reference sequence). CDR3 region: CASSQKWVRDKDNEQFF. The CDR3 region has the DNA TGTGCCAGCAGCCAAAAGTGGGTCCGGGACAAAGACAATGAGCAGTTCTTC.

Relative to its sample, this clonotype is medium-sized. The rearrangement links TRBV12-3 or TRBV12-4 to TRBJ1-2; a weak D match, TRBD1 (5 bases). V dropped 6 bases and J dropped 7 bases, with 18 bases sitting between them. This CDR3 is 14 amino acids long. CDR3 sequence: CASSPVRDGGGYTF. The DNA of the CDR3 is TGTGCCAGCAGCCCCGTTAGGGACGGCGGTGGCTACACCTTC.

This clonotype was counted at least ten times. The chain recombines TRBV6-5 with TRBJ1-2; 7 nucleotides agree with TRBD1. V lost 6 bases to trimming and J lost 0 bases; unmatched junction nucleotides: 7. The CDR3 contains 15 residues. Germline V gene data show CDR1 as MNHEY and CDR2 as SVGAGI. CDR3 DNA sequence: TGTGCCAGCAGCCGGGACAGCCAGTCTAACTATGGCTACACCTTC. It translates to CASSRDSQSNYGYTF.

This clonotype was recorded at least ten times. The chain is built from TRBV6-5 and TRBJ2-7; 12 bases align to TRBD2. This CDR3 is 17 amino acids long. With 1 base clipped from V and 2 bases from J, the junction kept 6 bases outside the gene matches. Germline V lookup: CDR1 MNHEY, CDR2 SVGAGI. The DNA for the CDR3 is TGTGCCAGCAGTTACTTCTGGACTAGCGGGAAGACCTACGAGCAGTACTTC. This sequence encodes CASSYFWTSGKTYEQYF.

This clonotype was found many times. This CDR3 is CATENRRVVGETQYF. CDR3 coding DNA: TGTGCCACCGAGAACCGGAGGGTTGTGGGAGAGACCCAGTACTTC. The chain has TRBV15 and TRBJ2-5; tentatively, D is TRBD2 (6 bases). Germline V gene lookup returns CDR1 LNHNV and CDR2 YYDKDF (reference sequence). The CDR3 runs 15 residues. V was trimmed by 8 bases and J by 4 bases, leaving 20 bases between them.

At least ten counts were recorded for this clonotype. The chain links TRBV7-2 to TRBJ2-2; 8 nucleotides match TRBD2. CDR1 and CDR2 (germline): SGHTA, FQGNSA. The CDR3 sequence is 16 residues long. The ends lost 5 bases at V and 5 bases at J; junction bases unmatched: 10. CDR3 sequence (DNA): TGTGCCAGCAGCCCACAGGCACAGCGGGAGACCGGGGAGCTGTTTTTT. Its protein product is CASSPQAQRETGELFF.

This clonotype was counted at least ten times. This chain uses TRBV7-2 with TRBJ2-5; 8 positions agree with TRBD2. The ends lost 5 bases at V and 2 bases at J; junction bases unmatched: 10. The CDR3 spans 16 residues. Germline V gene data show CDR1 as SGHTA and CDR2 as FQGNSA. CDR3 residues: CASSPNRGGRQETQYF. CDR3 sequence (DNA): TGTGCCAGCAGCCCGAACCGGGGGGGGAGGCAAGAGACCCAGTACTTC.

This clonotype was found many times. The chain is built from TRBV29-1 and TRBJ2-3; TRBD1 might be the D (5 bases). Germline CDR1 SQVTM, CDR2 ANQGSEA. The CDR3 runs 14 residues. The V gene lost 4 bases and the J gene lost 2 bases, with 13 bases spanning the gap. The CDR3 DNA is TGCAGCGTTGCAGGGCTGGATTACACAGATACGCAGTATTTT. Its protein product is CSVAGLDYTDTQYF.

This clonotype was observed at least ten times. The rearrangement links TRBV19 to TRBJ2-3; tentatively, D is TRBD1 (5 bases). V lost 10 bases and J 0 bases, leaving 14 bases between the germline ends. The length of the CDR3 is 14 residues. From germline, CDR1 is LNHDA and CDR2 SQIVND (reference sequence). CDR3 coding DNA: TGTGCCACGACAGCACAGACTAGCACAGATACGCAGTATTTT. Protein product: CATTAQTSTDTQYF.

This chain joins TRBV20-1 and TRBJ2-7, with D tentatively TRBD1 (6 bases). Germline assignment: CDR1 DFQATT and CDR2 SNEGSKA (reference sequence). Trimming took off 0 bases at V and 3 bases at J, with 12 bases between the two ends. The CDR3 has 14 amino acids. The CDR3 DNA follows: TGCAGTGCTAGAGATTCTAGGGGGAGCTACGAGCAGTACTTC. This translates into CSARDSRGSYEQYF.